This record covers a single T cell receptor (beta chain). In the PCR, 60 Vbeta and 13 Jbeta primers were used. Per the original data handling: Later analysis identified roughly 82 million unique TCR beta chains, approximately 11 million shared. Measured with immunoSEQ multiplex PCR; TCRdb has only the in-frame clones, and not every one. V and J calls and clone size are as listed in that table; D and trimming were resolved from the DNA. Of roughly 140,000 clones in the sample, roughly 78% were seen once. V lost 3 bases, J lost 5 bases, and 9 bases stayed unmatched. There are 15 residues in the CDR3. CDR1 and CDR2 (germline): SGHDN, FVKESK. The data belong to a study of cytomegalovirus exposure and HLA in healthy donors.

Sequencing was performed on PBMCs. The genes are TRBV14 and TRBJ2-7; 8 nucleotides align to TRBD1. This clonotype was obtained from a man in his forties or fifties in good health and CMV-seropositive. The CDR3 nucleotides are TGTGCCAGCAGCCATTTGACAGGGGCTCTTCACGAGCAGTACTTC. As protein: CASSHLTGALHEQYF.